A single sample gave rise to the 23 T cell receptor beta chains below, sequenced in a study of T cell repertoires in cytomegalovirus infection. TCRdb called the reads again in MiXCR, with one record for every CDR3 protein. The sample shows 100,000 or so distinct CDR3 sequences, 20% to 25% of them seen only once. Input material: CD8+ T cells from PBMCs. The receptors originated from a human donor in good health (CMV status not recorded). Some clones in this sample may be carry-over from other donors' samples.

This chain connects TRBV6-2 or TRBV6-3 to TRBJ1-5; 8 bases are shared with TRBD1. This CDR3 is built from 20 residues. Germline V gene lookup returns CDR1 MNHEY and CDR2 SVGEGT. The trim removed 2 bases at V and 0 bases at J, leaving 15 bases unmatched. The CDR3 sequence is CASSYTSDRGLEYSNQPQHF. CDR3 DNA sequence: TGTGCCAGCAGTTACACAAGCGACAGGGGATTGGAGTATAGCAATCAGCCCCAGCATTTT.

This clonotype was recorded at least ten times. The rearrangement links TRBV7-8 to TRBJ2-1; 7 bases agree with TRBD1. CDR3 length: 15 amino acids. Germline CDR1 SGHVS, CDR2 FQNEAQ. V trimming: 4 bases; J trimming: 5 bases; junction bases outside the gene matches: 8. The DNA for the CDR3 is TGTGCCAGCAGCTCCCAGGGGGAATGGGACAATGAGCAGTTCTTC. Translation: CASSSQGEWDNEQFF.

A word on this clonotype: A much larger clonotype is one base distant, so this may be a read error. The chain recombines TRBV7-8 with TRBJ1-2; D is unclear. The germline V gene has CDR1 SGHVS and CDR2 FQNEAQ. The length of the CDR3 is 15 residues. The ends were cut back, 5 bases at V and 7 bases at J, with 20 bases in the middle. The CDR3 coding sequence is TGTGCCAGCAGCGTAGAGGGTTCGGGGTTCGGTGGCTACACCTTC. Translated, it gives CASSVEGSGFGGYTF.

This clonotype was seen more than once but under ten times. The junction does not match germline at one end; this may be a read error. The V gene is TRBV10-1, the J gene TRBJ2-1; the match to TRBD2 covers 8 bases. Germline V CDR1 and CDR2: WNHNN, SYGVQD (reference sequence). The CDR3 spans 14 residues. CDR3 loop: CANSDELAVSEQFF. CDR3 bases: TGCGCCAACAGTGATGAACTAGCGGTCTCGGAGCAGTTCTTC.

This clonotype was seen at least ten times. The J gene is TRBJ1-2, the V gene TRBV7-9, with 12 bases that match TRBD1. Germline values: CDR1 SEHNR, CDR2 FQNEAQ (reference sequence). This CDR3 has 15 amino acids. J was trimmed by 2 bases and V by 8 bases; bases with no gene match: 6. CDR3 sequence: CASSSGTGGNYGYTF. The CDR3 DNA is TGTGCCAGCTCCTCCGGGACAGGGGGCAACTATGGCTACACCTTC.

This chain links TRBV28 with TRBJ1-6; a weak D match, TRBD1 (6 bases). CDR1 is MDHEN and CDR2 is SYDVKM in the germline V gene. This CDR3 contains 15 residues. The germline V and J ends were trimmed by 7 bases and 8 bases, with 18 bases remaining between them. The CDR3 bases are TGTGCCAGCACCAATTCGGGGGGCTGGGATTCACCCCTCCACTTT. This encodes CASTNSGGWDSPLHF.

This CDR3 reads CSASGEGGDEKLFF. For the CDR3, the DNA is TGCAGTGCTAGCGGCGAGGGGGGGGATGAAAAACTGTTTTTT. The chain joins TRBV20-1 to TRBJ1-4; tentative D call: TRBD1 (6 bases). The CDR3 has 14 residues. V was trimmed by 3 bases and J by 6 bases, leaving 14 bases between them. The germline gives CDR1 DFQATT, CDR2 SNEGSKA (reference sequence).

The chain is built from TRBV4-3 and TRBJ2-1; 11 bases line up with TRBD2. Germline-derived CDR1 and CDR2 are LGHNA and YSLEER. V was pared by 1 base and J by 7 bases, with 6 bases of the junction left unmatched. CDR3 length equals 16 residues. The CDR3 sequence: CASSQGVAGGINEQFF. CDR3 bases: TGCGCCAGCAGCCAAGGGGTAGCGGGGGGGATAAATGAGCAGTTCTTC.

The chain uses TRBV29-1 and TRBJ2-1; no definite D call. The V end was cut by 6 bases, the J end by 3 bases, with 3 bases between. The germline gives CDR1 SQVTM, CDR2 ANQGSEA. This CDR3 is built from 10 residues. CDR3 amino acids: CSVDYNEQFF. CDR3 DNA: TGCAGCGTAGACTACAATGAGCAGTTCTTC.

Comment on this clonotype: A single base separates this from a much larger clone, so it may be a read error. The gene calls are TRBV11-3 and TRBJ2-7; possibly TRBD1 or TRBD2 for D (5 bases each). The germline V gene encodes CDR1 SGHNT and CDR2 YENEEA. The CDR3 runs 14 residues. The CDR3 protein is CVSSLEGDAGEQYF. DNA for the CDR3: TGTGTCAGCAGCTTAGAAGGGGACGCCGGGGAGCAGTACTTC. The full variable domain, completed using reference TRBV11-3 and TRBJ2-7, is EAGVVQSPRYKIIEKKQPVAFWCNPISGHNTLYWYLQNLGQGPELLIRYENEEAVDDSQLPKDRFSAERLKGVDSTLKIQPAELGDSAVYLCVSSLEGDAGEQYFGPGTRLTVT.

This chain connects TRBV19 to TRBJ2-7, with D perhaps TRBD1 or TRBD2 (5 bases each). V was clipped by 5 bases and J by 0 bases, with 14 bases between them. The CDR3 covers 15 residues. Germline CDR1 and CDR2: LNHDA and SQIVND (reference sequence). CDR3 sequence reads: CASSGGSGPSYEQYF. The DNA for the CDR3 is TGTGCCAGTAGTGGCGGGTCAGGGCCCTCCTACGAGCAGTACTTC.

Worth noting for this clonotype: Given a much more abundant clone one base away, this may be a read error. The chain recombines TRBV11-2 with TRBJ2-1, with no clear D. The CDR3 extends over 17 amino acids. The germline CDR1 and CDR2 sequences are SGHAT and FQNNGV. Trimming shortened V by 0 bases and J by 5 bases, and 17 bases separated the two germline ends. CDR3 sequence reads: CASSLEGTSIPHNEQFF. CDR3 in DNA: TGTGCCAGCAGCTTAGAGGGAACCTCCATCCCCCACAATGAGCAGTTCTTC.

Many counts were recorded for this clonotype. V gene TRBV11-3 combines with J gene TRBJ2-7; 7 bases fit TRBD2. Unmatched junction bases numbered 3, after V lost 4 bases and J lost 0 bases. The V gene's germline CDR1 is SGHNT and CDR2 YENEEA. The CDR3 spans 14 residues. CDR3 region: CASSSTGGSYEQYF. The CDR3 nucleotides are TGTGCCAGCAGCTCCACGGGGGGCTCCTACGAGCAGTACTTC.

The chain recombines TRBV14 with TRBJ1-5; TRBD1 agrees at 7 bases. The CDR3 totals 14 residues. The V segment lost 2 bases and the J segment 6 bases; nucleotides outside the gene matches: 4. The germline gives CDR1 SGHDN, CDR2 FVKESK. The DNA of the CDR3 is TGTGCCAGCAGCCAAACAGGGGCACCTCAGCCCCAGCATTTT. This encodes CASSQTGAPQPQHF.

V usage is TRBV9 and J usage is TRBJ1-5; D is uncertain. The V gene's germline CDR1 is SGDLS and CDR2 YYNGEE. The CDR3 contains 15 residues. Trimming stripped 0 bases from V and 4 bases from J, with 11 bases between. DNA of the CDR3: TGTGCCAGCAGCGTAGTCCCGGATTCTAATCAGCCCCAGCATTTT. This codes for CASSVVPDSNQPQHF.

This clonotype was found many times. The rearrangement links TRBV19 to TRBJ2-7; D perhaps matches TRBD1 (6 bases). The V and J ends lost 3 bases and 5 bases respectively, with 17 bases between them. Germline V gene data show CDR1 as LNHDA and CDR2 as SQIVND (reference sequence). The CDR3 covers 15 residues. CDR3 sequence: CASSIGEQGSNEQYF. CDR3 nucleotide sequence: TGTGCCAGTAGTATTGGGGAACAGGGATCGAACGAGCAGTACTTC.

This clonotype was seen only a few times. The V call is TRBV7-2, the J call TRBJ2-7; no firm D call. Trimming left V 2 bases short and J 0 bases short, with 14 bases between. This CDR3 region has 16 residues. Per the germline V gene, CDR1 is SGHTA and CDR2 is FQGNSA. CDR3 DNA: TGTGCCAGCAGCTTAAGTTCACAGCATAGCTCCTACGAGCAGTACTTC. It codes for CASSLSSQHSSYEQYF.

This clonotype was detected ten times or more. The chain couples TRBV7-2 to TRBJ2-3; no reliable D call. The CDR3 runs 16 residues. The V gene lost 4 bases and the J gene lost 1 base, with 15 bases spanning the gap. Germline CDR1 is SGHTA and CDR2 is FQGNSA. The chain's CDR3 is CASSSGTVLRTDTQYF. Here the CDR3 DNA reads TGTGCCAGCAGCTCGGGTACGGTCTTGCGCACAGATACGCAGTATTTT.

J is TRBJ1-1 and V is TRBV7-8, with 8 nucleotides matching TRBD1. The V gene end was trimmed by 8 bases and the J gene end by 1 base; junction bases not matched to a gene: 9. CDR3 length equals 15 residues. Germline V gene lookup returns CDR1 SGHVS and CDR2 FQNEAQ. The DNA for the CDR3 is TGTGCCAGCGGCAACTCGGGACAGGAGAACACTGAAGCTTTCTTT. Amino acid sequence: CASGNSGQENTEAFF.

This clonotype was detected many times. The V call is TRBV28, the J call TRBJ2-7; tentative D call: TRBD2 (6 bases). Per germline, CDR1 MDHEN and CDR2 SYDVKM. CDR3 length: 12 residues. V lost 3 bases and J 6 bases, leaving 9 bases between the germline ends. This CDR3 reads CASSLSRGEQYF. The CDR3 region has the DNA TGTGCCAGCAGTTTGTCGCGGGGCGAGCAGTACTTC.

This rearrangement joins TRBV4-3 to TRBJ1-1, with D maybe TRBD1 (6 bases). Germline values: CDR1 LGHNA, CDR2 YSLEER. Between the trimmed V and J ends, which lost 1 base and 8 bases, there was a span of 14 bases. This CDR3 comprises 14 residues. In DNA form, the CDR3 reads TGCGCCAGCAGCCAAGTTAACAGGGAAGCCGAAGCTTTCTTT. Translated, it gives CASSQVNREAEAFF.

The chain is built from TRBV11-2 and TRBJ2-7; a weak D match, TRBD1 (5 bases). This CDR3 has 14 residues. The germline V gene has CDR1 SGHAT and CDR2 FQNNGV. The germline V and J ends were trimmed by 5 bases and 3 bases, with 14 bases remaining between them. CDR3 nucleotides: TGTGCCAGCAGCACGTTGACAGATCTCTACGAGCAGTACTTC. It specifies CASSTLTDLYEQYF.

The V gene is TRBV12-3 or TRBV12-4, the J gene TRBJ1-4; 8 bases agree with TRBD1. This CDR3 is 16 amino acids long. The junction had 3 bases not matched to a gene; V was cut back by 3 bases and J by 0 bases. The CDR3 DNA follows: TGTGCCAGCAGTTTGGACAGGGACGCAACTAATGAAAAACTGTTTTTT. Amino acids: CASSLDRDATNEKLFF.